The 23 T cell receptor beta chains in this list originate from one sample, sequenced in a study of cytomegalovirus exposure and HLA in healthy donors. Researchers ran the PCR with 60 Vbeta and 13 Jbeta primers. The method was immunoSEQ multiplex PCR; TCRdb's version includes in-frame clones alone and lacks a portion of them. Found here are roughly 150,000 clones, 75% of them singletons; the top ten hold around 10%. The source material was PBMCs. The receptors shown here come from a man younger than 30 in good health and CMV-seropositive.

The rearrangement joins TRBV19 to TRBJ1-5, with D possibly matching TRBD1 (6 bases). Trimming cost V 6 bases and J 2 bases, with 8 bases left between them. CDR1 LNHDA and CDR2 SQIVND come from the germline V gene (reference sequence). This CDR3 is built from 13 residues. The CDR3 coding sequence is TGTGCCAGTAGACCAGGGGGCAATCAGCCCCAGCATTTT. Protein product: CASRPGGNQPQHF.

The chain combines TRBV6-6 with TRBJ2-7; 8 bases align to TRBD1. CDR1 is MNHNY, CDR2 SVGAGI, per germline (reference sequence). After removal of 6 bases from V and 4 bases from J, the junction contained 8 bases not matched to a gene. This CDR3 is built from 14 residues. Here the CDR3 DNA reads TGTGCCAGCAGGCAAGGACAGGGAAGTTACGAGCAGTACTTC. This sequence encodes CASRQGQGSYEQYF.

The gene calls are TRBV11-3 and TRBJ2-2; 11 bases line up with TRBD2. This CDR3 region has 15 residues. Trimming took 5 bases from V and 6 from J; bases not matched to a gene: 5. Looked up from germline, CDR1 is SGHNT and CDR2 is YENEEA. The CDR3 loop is CASSTGTSGAGELFF. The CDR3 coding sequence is TGTGCCAGCAGCACCGGGACTAGCGGAGCCGGGGAGCTGTTTTTT.

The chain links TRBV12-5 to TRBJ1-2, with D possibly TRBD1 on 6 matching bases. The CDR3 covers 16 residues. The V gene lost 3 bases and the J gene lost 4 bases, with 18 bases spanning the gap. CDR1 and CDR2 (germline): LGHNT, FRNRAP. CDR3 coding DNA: TGTGCTAGTGGTTTAATGACGGACAGTTCTATCTATGGCTACACCTTC. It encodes CASGLMTDSSIYGYTF.

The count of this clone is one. CDR3 nucleotides: TGCGCCAGCAGCCAAGACTGGGACAGAGATCAGCCCCAGCATTTT. Protein: CASSQDWDRDQPQHF. The J gene is TRBJ1-5, the V gene TRBV4-1; 7 bases are shared with TRBD1. The CDR3 sequence is 15 residues long. The germline V gene has CDR1 MGHRA and CDR2 YSYEKL. V shed 0 bases, J shed 5 bases, and the junction held 4 bases outside the gene matches.

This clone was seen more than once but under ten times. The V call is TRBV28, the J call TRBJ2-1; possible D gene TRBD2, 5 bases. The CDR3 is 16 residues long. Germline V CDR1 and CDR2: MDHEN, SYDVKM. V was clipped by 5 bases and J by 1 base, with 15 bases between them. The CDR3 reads CASSPPGLSSYNEQFF. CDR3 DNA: TGTGCCAGCAGTCCACCAGGACTTTCGTCCTACAATGAGCAGTTCTTC.

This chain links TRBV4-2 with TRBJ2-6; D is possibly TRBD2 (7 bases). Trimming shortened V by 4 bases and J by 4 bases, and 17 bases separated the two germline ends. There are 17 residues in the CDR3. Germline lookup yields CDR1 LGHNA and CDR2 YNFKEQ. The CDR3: CASSPLRGGRGANVLTF. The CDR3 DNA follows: TGTGCCAGCAGCCCACTAAGGGGGGGGAGAGGGGCCAACGTCCTGACTTTC.

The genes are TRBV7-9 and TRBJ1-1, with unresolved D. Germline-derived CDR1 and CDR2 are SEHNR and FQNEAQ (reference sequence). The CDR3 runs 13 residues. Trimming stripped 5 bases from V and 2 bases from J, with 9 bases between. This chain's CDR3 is CASSPVFNTEAFF. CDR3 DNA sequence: TGTGCCAGCAGCCCCGTGTTTAACACTGAAGCTTTCTTT. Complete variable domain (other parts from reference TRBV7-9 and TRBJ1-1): DTGVSQNPRHKITKRGQNVTFRCDPISEHNRLYWYRQTLGQGPEFLTYFQNEAQLEKSRLLSDRFSAERPKGSFSTLEIQRTEQGDSAMYLCASSPVFNTEAFFGQGTRLTVV.

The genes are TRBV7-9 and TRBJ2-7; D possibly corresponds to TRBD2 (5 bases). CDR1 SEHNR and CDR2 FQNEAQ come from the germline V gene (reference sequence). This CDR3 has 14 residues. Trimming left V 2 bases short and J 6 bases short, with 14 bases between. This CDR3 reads CASSLSVRGGEQYF. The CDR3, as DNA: TGTGCCAGCAGCTTAAGTGTCCGGGGTGGCGAGCAGTACTTC.

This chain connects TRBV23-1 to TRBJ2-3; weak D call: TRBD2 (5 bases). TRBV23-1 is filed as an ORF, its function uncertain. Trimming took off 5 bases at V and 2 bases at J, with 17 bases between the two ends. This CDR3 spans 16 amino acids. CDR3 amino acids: CASSGPGTRLTDTQYF. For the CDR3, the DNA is TGCGCCAGCAGTGGGCCGGGAACTCGACTCACAGATACGCAGTATTTT.

The CDR3 bases are TGCGCCCCCTGGGGGCGCTACGAGCAGTACTTC. Translation gives CAPWGRYEQYF. This rearrangement joins TRBV10-1 to TRBJ2-7; maybe TRBD1 (6 bases). Germline V CDR1 and CDR2: WNHNN, SYGVQD (reference sequence). The CDR3 is 11 amino acids. V was cut by 11 bases and J by 3 bases, with 11 bases left in between.

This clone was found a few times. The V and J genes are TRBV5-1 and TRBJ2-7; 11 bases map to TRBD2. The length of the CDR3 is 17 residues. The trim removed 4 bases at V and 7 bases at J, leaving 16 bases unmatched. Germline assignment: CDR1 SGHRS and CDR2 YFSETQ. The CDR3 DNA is TGCGCCAGCAGCCCGGGGCCCACTAGCGGGAGTCTGTGGGAGCAGTACTTC. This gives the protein CASSPGPTSGSLWEQYF.

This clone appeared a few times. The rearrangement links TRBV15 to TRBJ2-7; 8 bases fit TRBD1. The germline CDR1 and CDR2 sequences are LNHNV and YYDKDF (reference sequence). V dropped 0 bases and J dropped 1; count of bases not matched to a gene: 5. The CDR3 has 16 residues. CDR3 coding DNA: TGTGCCACCAGCAGAGAGACGACAGGGGCGTCCTACGAGCAGTACTTC. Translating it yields CATSRETTGASYEQYF.

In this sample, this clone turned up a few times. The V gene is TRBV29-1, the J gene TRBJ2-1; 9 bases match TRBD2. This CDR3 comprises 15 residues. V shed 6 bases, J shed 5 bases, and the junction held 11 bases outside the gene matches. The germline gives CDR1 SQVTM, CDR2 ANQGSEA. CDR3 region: CSVLGGSGSDNEQFF. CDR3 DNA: TGCAGCGTCCTTGGGGGTAGCGGGAGCGACAATGAGCAGTTCTTC.

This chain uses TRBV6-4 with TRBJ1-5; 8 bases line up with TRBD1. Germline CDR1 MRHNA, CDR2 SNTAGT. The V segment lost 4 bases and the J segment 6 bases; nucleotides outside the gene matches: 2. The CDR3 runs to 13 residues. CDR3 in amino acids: CASSVDRAQPQHF. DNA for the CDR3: TGTGCCAGCAGTGTGGACAGGGCTCAGCCCCAGCATTTT.

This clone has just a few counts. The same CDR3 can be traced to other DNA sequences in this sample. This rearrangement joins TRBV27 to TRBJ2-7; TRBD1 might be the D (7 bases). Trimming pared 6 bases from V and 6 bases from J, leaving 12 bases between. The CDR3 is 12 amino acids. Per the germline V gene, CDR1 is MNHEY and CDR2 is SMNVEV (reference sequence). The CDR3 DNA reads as TGTGCCAGCAGCAATCAGGGGGGCGAGCAGTACTTC. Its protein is CASSNQGGEQYF.

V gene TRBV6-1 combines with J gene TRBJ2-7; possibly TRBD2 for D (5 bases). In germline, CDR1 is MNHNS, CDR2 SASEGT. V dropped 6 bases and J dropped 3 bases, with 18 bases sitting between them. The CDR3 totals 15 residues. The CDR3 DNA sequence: TGTGCCAGCAGGGTCACGGGGATTGCGAACTACGAGCAGTACTTC. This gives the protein CASRVTGIANYEQYF.

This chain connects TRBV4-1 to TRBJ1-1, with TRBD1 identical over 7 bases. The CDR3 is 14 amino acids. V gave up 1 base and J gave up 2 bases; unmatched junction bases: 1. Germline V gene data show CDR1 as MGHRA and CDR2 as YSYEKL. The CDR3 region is CASSQGDSNTEAFF. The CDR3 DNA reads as TGCGCCAGCAGCCAAGGGGACAGCAACACTGAAGCTTTCTTT.

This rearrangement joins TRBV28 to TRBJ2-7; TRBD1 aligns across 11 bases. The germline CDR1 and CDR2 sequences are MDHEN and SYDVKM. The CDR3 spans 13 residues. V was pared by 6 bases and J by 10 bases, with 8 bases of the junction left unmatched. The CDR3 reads CASSIGQGAGQYF. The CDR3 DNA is TGTGCCAGCAGCATAGGACAGGGGGCCGGTCAGTACTTC.

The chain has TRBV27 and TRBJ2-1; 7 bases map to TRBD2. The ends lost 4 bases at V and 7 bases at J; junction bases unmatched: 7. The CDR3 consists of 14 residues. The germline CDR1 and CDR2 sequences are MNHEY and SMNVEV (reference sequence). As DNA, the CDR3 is TGTGCCAGCAGTTCCGGGGGGTACGTAAATGAGCAGTTCTTC. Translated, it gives CASSSGGYVNEQFF.

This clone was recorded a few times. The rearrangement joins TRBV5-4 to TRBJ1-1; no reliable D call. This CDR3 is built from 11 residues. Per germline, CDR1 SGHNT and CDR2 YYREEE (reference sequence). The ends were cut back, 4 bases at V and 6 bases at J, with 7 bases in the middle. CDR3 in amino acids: CASSVNSEAFF. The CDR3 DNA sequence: TGTGCCAGCAGCGTAAATTCTGAAGCTTTCTTT.

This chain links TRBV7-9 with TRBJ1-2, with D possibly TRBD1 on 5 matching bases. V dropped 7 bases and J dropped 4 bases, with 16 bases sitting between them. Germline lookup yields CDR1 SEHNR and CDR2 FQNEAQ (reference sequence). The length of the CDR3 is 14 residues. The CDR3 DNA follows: TGTGCCAGCACCATACACCCCACAGGCTATGGCTACACCTTC. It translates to CASTIHPTGYGYTF.

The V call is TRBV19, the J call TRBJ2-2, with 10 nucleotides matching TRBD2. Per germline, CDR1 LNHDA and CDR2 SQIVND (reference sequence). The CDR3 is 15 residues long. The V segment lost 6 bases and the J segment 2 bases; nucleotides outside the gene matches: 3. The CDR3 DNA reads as TGTGCCAGTAGCCTAGCGGGAGTAAACACCGGGGAGCTGTTTTTT. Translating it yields CASSLAGVNTGELFF.